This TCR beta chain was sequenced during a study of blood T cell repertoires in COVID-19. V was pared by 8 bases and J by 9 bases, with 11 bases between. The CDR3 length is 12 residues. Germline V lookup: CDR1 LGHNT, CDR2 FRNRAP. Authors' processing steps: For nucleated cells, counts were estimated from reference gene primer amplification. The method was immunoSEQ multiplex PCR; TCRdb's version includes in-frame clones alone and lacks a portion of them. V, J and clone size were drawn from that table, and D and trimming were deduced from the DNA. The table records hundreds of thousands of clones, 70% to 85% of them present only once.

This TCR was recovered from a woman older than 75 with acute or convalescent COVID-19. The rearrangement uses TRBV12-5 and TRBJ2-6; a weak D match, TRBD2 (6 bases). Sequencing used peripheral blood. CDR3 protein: CASRRDDNVLTF. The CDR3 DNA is TGTGCTAGTCGGAGGGATGACAACGTCCTGACTTTC. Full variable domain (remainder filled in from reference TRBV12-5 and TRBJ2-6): DARVTQTPRHKVTEMGQEVTMRCQPILGHNTVFWYRQTMMQGLELLAYFRNRAPLDDSGMPKDRFSAEMPDATLATLKIQPSEPRDSAVYFCASRRDDNVLTFGAGSRLTVL.